This T cell receptor beta chain is drawn from a study of blood T cell repertoires in COVID-19 (dated by TCRdb to 2020 to 2022). In the study overall: The collaborator samples originated in the United States, Italy and Spain and spanned the acute and convalescent phases of COVID-19. Samples came from the ongoing ImmuneRACE study (first 160 participants) plus 1,254 subjects from 6 global collaborators. The repertoires were released in a freely available public database intended as a resource for research on the immune response to SARS-CoV-2. A de-identified subject ID, COVID-19 status, age in years and sex were almost always included in the sample metadata. The material from the prospective study consisted of cDNA or gDNA derived from T cells, B-cell-depleted T cells, or PBMCs. Where HLA class I and class II types were available, the types were taken from metadata supplied by the sample provider, not from assay-based typing. Deeply sampled blood TCRbeta repertoires from subjects exposed to, actively infected with, or recovered from COVID-19 were included in the dataset.

Results the study describes overall, beyond this receptor: How much clinical and demographic metadata was included differed by source and by participant, and the metadata was provided uncurated.

A second Seattle source provided samples from volunteer blood donors who had recovered from COVID-19. Each collaborating institution followed its own protocols to collect whole blood in K2EDTA tubes. For TCRbeta analysis, collaborators shipped samples in one of three forms: frozen whole blood, isolated PBMCs, or DNA extracted from either of those sample types. On this clone itself: Which antigen it targets is not known. Base-call qualities are not available, and no considerably larger clone is one nucleotide away.

The immunoSEQ Assay, a bias-controlled multiplex PCR, was used to amplify TCRbeta CDR3 regions from genomic DNA. Processing in the source paper ran as follows. The number of nucleated cells in each sample was estimated by amplification of reference gene primers within the assay. Sequence reads were collapsed and filtered to measure the absolute abundance of every unique TCRbeta CDR3 rearrangement. Productive Simpson clonality was computed per sample as the square root of Simpson's diversity index over productive rearrangements. TCRdb obtained this table from immuneACCESS and retained in-frame rearrangements with V and J assigned. These tables miss some clones; where compared with another copy, unresolved V genes account for less than half of the shortfall, and the remainder is unexplained. V, J and clone size were drawn from that table, and D and trimming were deduced from the DNA. The sample has 200,000 to 300,000 clones on record, roughly four fifths of them singletons. The top ten clones comprise 1.5% to 2% of the sample.

The sequencing sample was made of peripheral blood. The receptor was derived from a man aged 25 to 45 who had recovered from COVID-19.

This receptor has the CDR3 CASSLEAADYGYTF. The nucleotides are TGTGCCAGCAGCTTGGAAGCAGCGGATTATGGCTACACCTTC. The sequence joins TRBV5-5 to TRBJ1-2; the D gene identity is not certain. Including the terminal cysteine and phenylalanine, the CDR3 comprises 14 residues. This entry keeps only the CDR3 DNA: 42 bases, framed from base 1. V is clipped by 0 bases and J by 5 bases, and the sequence between their germline boundaries is 11 bases long. Based on the germline V gene (reference sequence), the CDR1 and CDR2 sequences are SGHKS and YYEKEE. The entire variable domain, with the stretches around the CDR3 drawn from the reference TRBV5-5 and TRBJ1-2 proteins, is DAGVTQSPTHLIKTRGQQVTLRCSPISGHKSVSWYQQVLGQGPQFIFQYYEKEERGRGNFPDRFSARQFPNYSSELNVNALLLGDSALYLCASSLEAADYGYTFGSGTRLTVV.